This T cell receptor (beta chain) originates from a study of blood T cell repertoires in COVID-19. The CDR3 consists of 12 residues. V dropped 5 bases and J dropped 6 bases, with 5 bases sitting between them. This clone occurred once. This sample also contains other DNA sequences that code for the same CDR3. Participants' own reports of clinical history determined their cohort assignment. Data came from immunoSEQ multiplex PCR; TCRdb stores just in-frame clones and leaves some out. This table holds about 380,000 clones, more than 75% found once. This receptor was obtained from a woman aged 18-29 years who had recovered from COVID-19. The sequenced sample was PBMCs or T cells enriched from blood (not recorded which). This rearrangement joins TRBV12-3 or TRBV12-4 to TRBJ1-6; D gene ambiguous. The CDR3 DNA sequence: TGTGCCAGCAGTGGAGCTAATTCACCCCTCCACTTT. Protein sequence: CASSGANSPLHF.